Presented here are 6 T cell receptor beta chains from one specimen sequenced in a study of T cell changes during pregnancy in multiple sclerosis. Repertoires were generated with immunoSEQ multiplex PCR, while TCRdb's copy carries only in-frame clones and drops some. Of about 29,000 clones listed, 89% are singletons. Sequences were derived from CD8+ T cells from peripheral blood mononuclear cells, sampled after pregnancy. The receptor source for this set is a female donor with multiple sclerosis, enrolled in a pregnancy study.

This rearrangement joins TRBV18 to TRBJ2-7, with 7 bases matching TRBD1. The CDR3 extends over 19 amino acids. Germline CDR1 and CDR2: KGHSH and LQKENI. V shed 3 bases and J 2 bases; nucleotides not matched to a gene: 19. Written as DNA, the CDR3 is TGTGCCAGCTCACCCCGACAGGGCCTCACTAGTTCGGACGCCTACGAGCAGTACTTC. Translated, it gives CASSPRQGLTSSDAYEQYF.

The rearrangement links TRBV5-6 to TRBJ2-7; TRBD2 might be the D (5 bases). CDR3 length: 17 amino acids. Deletions cut 5 bases from V and 0 bases from J, with 21 bases between. Germline assignment: CDR1 SGHDT and CDR2 YYEEEE. The CDR3 coding sequence is TGTGCCAGCAGGCCTTTCGGTGGAGCGGACTTCTCCTACGAGCAGTACTTC. This encodes CASRPFGGADFSYEQYF. Based on the CDR3 plus reference TRBV5-6 and TRBJ2-7, the full variable domain is DAGVTQSPTHLIKTRGQQVTLRCSPKSGHDTVSWYQQALGQGPQFIFQYYEEEERQRGNFPDRFSGHQFPNYSSELNVNALLLGDSALYLCASRPFGGADFSYEQYFGPGTRLTVT.

The chain is built from TRBV6-5 and TRBJ2-2, with D tentatively TRBD2 (6 bases). Germline loops: CDR1 MNHEY, CDR2 SVGAGI. The V and J ends lost 0 bases and 6 bases respectively, with 8 bases between them. The CDR3 is 14 amino acids. CDR3 region: CASSYSGGSGELFF. CDR3 DNA: TGTGCCAGCAGTTACTCGGGAGGCTCCGGGGAGCTGTTTTTT.

The chain couples TRBV7-9 to TRBJ2-2, with 8 bases aligning to TRBD2. The length of the CDR3 is 19 residues. The ends lost 2 bases at V and 4 bases at J; junction bases unmatched: 15. The V gene's germline CDR1 is SEHNR and CDR2 FQNEAQ (reference sequence). The chain's CDR3 is CASSLLRTGGPRSTGELFF. In DNA, the CDR3 is TGTGCCAGCAGCTTATTAAGGACGGGAGGGCCCCGGAGCACCGGGGAGCTGTTTTTT.

The chain carries TRBV5-6 and TRBJ2-5; D call uncertain. CDR3 length: 14 amino acids. Germline V lookup: CDR1 SGHDT, CDR2 YYEEEE. Trimming removed 4 bases from V and 4 bases from J, with 14 bases in between. CDR3 protein: CASSPLFDGETQYF. The CDR3 DNA follows: TGTGCCAGCAGCCCACTGTTCGATGGAGAGACCCAGTACTTC.

This sequence joins TRBV9 and TRBJ1-1; tentative D call: TRBD1 (5 bases). Germline V gene lookup returns CDR1 SGDLS and CDR2 YYNGEE. CDR3 length: 13 residues. V lost 5 bases and J lost 5, with 13 bases in between. The CDR3 loop reads CASRPPGGTEAFF. The CDR3, as DNA: TGTGCCAGCAGGCCTCCGGGGGGAACTGAAGCTTTCTTT.